This is a list of T cell receptor beta chains from one sample in a study of graft-versus-host responses after intestinal transplantation. Clones were read by immunoSEQ multiplex PCR, and TCRdb kept only the in-frame ones, dropping some. This table has tens of thousands of clones, 83% appearing once. Material: PBMCs, obtained roughly 1,000 days after transplant. The receptors shown here come from a human patient who received an intestinal transplant, so some T cells may come from the graft donor. Each CDR3 is given with its conserved first and last residue. The order of the fields is CDR3 length, V gene, J gene, clone size, D gene, CDR3 DNA, CDR3 protein. A D gene is named only where the DNA matches it firmly. Only part of the rows carry a size: once, few, many, or a class if the clone is expanded.

>14|TRBV7-6|TRBJ1-4|-|-
TGTGCCAGCAGCCCGGAGGCGCCTAATGAAAAACTGTTTTTT
CASSPEAPNEKLFF
>14|TRBV5-8|TRBJ2-1|-|-
TGTGCCAGCAGCGTGGGACCTAACTACAATGAGCAGTTCTTC
CASSVGPNYNEQFF
>15|TRBV5-6|TRBJ1-2|once|-
TGTGCCAGCAGCTTGTATGAGGGGCGAGGTCATGGCTACACCTTC
CASSLYEGRGHGYTF
>14|TRBV7-8|TRBJ2-7|-|-
TGTGCCAGCAGCTTAGCGGGGCGCTTCCCGGGCCCGTACTTC
CASSLAGRFPGPYF
>18|TRBV28|TRBJ2-1|-|TRBD2
TGTGCCAGCAGGTCCGGAAGAATGACTAGCGGGAGAACTAATGAGCAGTTCTTC
CASRSGRMTSGRTNEQFF
>14|TRBV5-1|TRBJ2-3|-|-
TGCGCCAGCAGCCGGAAGGAGGGGGCAGATACGCAGTATTTT
CASSRKEGADTQYF
>14|TRBV6-1|TRBJ1-1|-|-
TGTGCCAGCAGTGAAGTCCTGAAGGGGGCTGAAGCTTTCTTT
CASSEVLKGAEAFF
>14|TRBV7-9|TRBJ1-5|-|-
TGTGCCAGCAGCCCCGGGGGCAGCAATCAGCCCCAGCATTTT
CASSPGGSNQPQHF
>15|TRBV27|TRBJ2-7|-|TRBD2
TGTGCCAGCAGCCCGGGACTAGCGTTTGTCGGCGAGCAGTACTTC
CASSPGLAFVGEQYF
>14|TRBV6-6|TRBJ1-2|-|-
TGTGCCAGCAGTTTCCGGGACGCGAACTATGGCTACACCTTC
CASSFRDANYGYTF
>13|TRBV10-3|TRBJ2-5|-|-
TGTGCCATCAAGCAGGCGCTAGAAGAGACCCAGTACTTC
CAIKQALEETQYF
>16|TRBV4-2|TRBJ1-5|-|-
TGTGCCAGCAGCCAGAGGGCACCGGCGGGAGGGGAGCCCCAGCATTTT
CASSQRAPAGGEPQHF
>13|TRBV16|TRBJ2-7|-|TRBD1
TGTGCCAGCATTGGACAGGGGAGAGGCGAGCAGTACTTC
CASIGQGRGEQYF
>15|TRBV11-1|TRBJ2-5|-|TRBD2
TGTGCCAGCAGCCCGGGCGCGGGGGGGCCTGCGACCCAGTACTTC
CASSPGAGGPATQYF
>14|TRBV6-4|TRBJ2-1|-|TRBD2
TGTGCCAGCAGTGCCCTAGCGGGAGGCGGTGAGCAGTTCTTC
CASSALAGGGEQFF
>11|TRBV20-1|TRBJ1-5|-|-
TGCAGTGCTAGACTTGATCAGCCCCAGCATTTT
CSARLDQPQHF
>16|TRBV5-6|TRBJ2-3|once|TRBD2
TGTGCCAGCAGCTTGGAAGCTAGCGGATTAACAGATACGCAGTATTTT
CASSLEASGLTDTQYF
>15|TRBV5-1|TRBJ2-2|-|-
TGCGCCAGCAGCTTGGGGGCCTCGAACACCGGGGAGCTGTTTTTT
CASSLGASNTGELFF
>15|TRBV6-1|TRBJ2-7|-|-
TGTGCCAGCAGTGAAGGGCACATATACTCCTACGAGCAGTACTTC
CASSEGHIYSYEQYF
>15|TRBV5-1|TRBJ1-1|-|-
TGCGCCAGCAGCTTGGAGGGAGGGAGGGGGACTGAAGCTTTCTTT
CASSLEGGRGTEAFF
>15|TRBV28|TRBJ1-5|-|TRBD1
TGTGCCAGCAGACAGACAGGGAGAGACAATCAGCCCCAGCATTTT
CASRQTGRDNQPQHF
>12|TRBV7-2|TRBJ2-1|-|-
TGTGCCAGCAGCACCCCAGTGGATGAGCAGTTCTTC
CASSTPVDEQFF